The 5 T cell receptor beta chains below were found in one sample sequenced in a study of T cells in Graves' hyperthyroidism and ophthalmopathy. Amplification of TCR beta CDR3 regions was performed using RNA transcripts as template. HTBI primers were the set used in a first-round RT-PCR of the TCR CDR3. TCRdb re-called the multiplex PCR reads with MiXCR, one entry per CDR3 protein. The top ten hold roughly 30% of the sample, which has around 700,000 distinct CDR3 sequences, 30% to 40% seen once. The source material was blood. All receptors derive from a woman in her forties with Graves' hyperthyroidism.

As to this clonotype: A much larger clone differs by one base, so this may be a read error. The J gene is TRBJ1-2, the V gene TRBV7-2; D remains ambiguous. The CDR3 consists of 13 residues. CDR1 SGHTA and CDR2 FQGNSA come from the germline V gene. V was clipped by 5 bases and J by 2 bases, with 9 bases between them. The CDR3 DNA reads TGTGCCAGCAGCGACACAGAGAACTATGGCTACACCTTC. Amino acid sequence: CASSDTENYGYTF.

This clonotype occurred many times. The gene calls are TRBV7-2 and TRBJ1-1, with a possible D match to TRBD1 (5 bases). The germline V and J ends were trimmed by 7 bases and 2 bases, with 14 bases remaining between them. Germline CDR1 reads SGHTA; CDR2 reads FQGNSA. The CDR3 has 14 residues. This CDR3 reads CASTQGGQNTEAFF. The CDR3 nucleotides are TGTGCCAGCACCCAGGGTGGACAAAACACTGAAGCTTTCTTT. The variable domain in full, completed from reference TRBV7-2 and TRBJ1-1, reads GAGVSQSPSNKVTEKGKDVELRCDPISGHTALYWYRQSLGQGLEFLIYFQGNSAPDKSGLPSDRFSAERTGGSVSTLTIQRTQQEDSAVYLCASTQGGQNTEAFFGQGTRLTVV.

This clonotype was seen only once. With a much larger clone just one base away, this may be a read error. The chain couples TRBV20-1 to TRBJ1-1; D is undetermined. CDR3 length equals 15 residues. Germline V gene lookup returns CDR1 DFQATT and CDR2 SNEGSKA (reference sequence). The ends were cut back, 0 bases at V and 3 bases at J, with 14 bases in the middle. The CDR3 sequence is CSARDSRRMDTEAFF. The CDR3 DNA is TGCAGTGCTAGAGATTCGCGGCGGATGGACACTGAAGCTTTCTTT.

This clonotype was found many times. The chain recombines TRBV7-2 with TRBJ2-5; D uncertain. The CDR3 spans 14 residues. V was clipped by 2 bases and J by 2 bases, with 9 bases between them. Germline-derived CDR1 and CDR2 are SGHTA and FQGNSA. The CDR3 here is CASSLSHHQETQYF. The CDR3 DNA is TGTGCCAGCAGCTTATCCCATCATCAAGAGACCCAGTACTTC.

This clonotype was seen ten or more times. The chain links TRBV6-5 to TRBJ1-5; 7 nucleotides match TRBD1. This CDR3 has 14 residues. Germline-derived CDR1 and CDR2 are MNHEY and SVGAGI. The V and J ends lost 4 bases and 10 bases, in that order; junction bases with no gene match: 10. The CDR3 DNA sequence: TGTGCCAGCAGTTTGTGGGACAGCGACCGTCCCCAGCATTTT. Translated, it gives CASSLWDSDRPQHF.